This entry lists 25 T cell receptor beta chains sequenced from one sample in a study of cytomegalovirus exposure and HLA in healthy donors. With 60 Vbeta and 13 Jbeta primers, the PCR was carried out. The repertoire was sequenced with immunoSEQ multiplex PCR; TCRdb's copy has only in-frame clones and lacks some. The sample records fewer than 110,000 clones, approximately 66% being singletons. Sequenced input: PBMCs. Source of these receptors: a woman aged 45 to 65 in good health and CMV-seronegative.

The gene calls are TRBV5-1 and TRBJ2-3; 14 positions match TRBD2. Trimming removed 3 bases from V and 4 bases from J; junction bases left unmatched: 13. CDR1 and CDR2 from the germline V gene are SGHRS and YFSETQ. The CDR3 spans 19 residues. Written as DNA, the CDR3 is TGCGCCAGCAGCTCCGGACTAGCGGGGGGCCCACTATTTCCAGATACGCAGTATTTT. Protein sequence: CASSSGLAGGPLFPDTQYF. The whole variable domain, remainder taken from reference TRBV5-1 and TRBJ2-3, is KAGVTQTPRYLIKTRGQQVTLSCSPISGHRSVSWYQQTPGQGLQFLFEYFSETQRNKGNFPGRFSGRQFSNSRSEMNVSTLELGDSALYLCASSSGLAGGPLFPDTQYFGPGTRLTVL.

This clone was seen a few times. The chain links TRBV10-3 to TRBJ2-5; TRBD2 matches 10 bases. The CDR3 has 15 amino acids. CDR1 is ENHRY and CDR2 is SYGVKD in the germline V gene. The junction had 7 bases not matched to a gene; V was cut back by 4 bases and J by 5 bases. The CDR3 is CAISGTSGARETQYF. CDR3 sequence (DNA): TGTGCCATCAGTGGAACTAGCGGGGCTCGTGAGACCCAGTACTTC.

As to this clone: The sample contains more than one DNA sequence encoding this CDR3. The rearrangement uses TRBV2 and TRBJ2-3, with 9 bases that match TRBD2. Germline lookup yields CDR1 SNHLY and CDR2 FYNNEI. With 6 bases clipped from V and 6 bases from J, the junction kept 1 base outside the gene matches. CDR3 length: 12 amino acids. The CDR3 sequence: CASSGLADTQYF. CDR3 DNA sequence: TGTGCCAGCAGCGGACTAGCGGATACGCAGTATTTT.

This clone was recorded a few times. The chain recombines TRBV7-8 with TRBJ2-3; 12 positions agree with TRBD2. V gave up 1 base and J gave up 8 bases; unmatched junction bases: 7. This CDR3 spans 16 amino acids. Germline V gives CDR1 SGHVS, CDR2 FQNEAQ. In DNA form, the CDR3 reads TGTGCCAGCAGCTTAGGACTAGCGGGAGCTGCCGGTACGCAGTATTTT. As protein: CASSLGLAGAAGTQYF.

The V gene is TRBV18, the J gene TRBJ2-5; TRBD2 is a possible D gene (6 bases). The CDR3 covers 15 residues. V lost 0 bases and J 1 base, leaving 9 bases between the germline ends. The germline CDR1 and CDR2 sequences are KGHSH and LQKENI. CDR3 amino acids: CASSPPGGPQETQYF. The DNA for the CDR3 is TGTGCCAGCTCACCACCGGGGGGACCCCAAGAGACCCAGTACTTC.

The chain uses TRBV5-5 and TRBJ1-3; maybe TRBD1 (5 bases). The V and J ends lost 0 bases and 2 bases respectively, with 9 bases between them. The CDR3 spans 15 residues. Germline CDR1 reads SGHKS; CDR2 reads YYEKEE (reference sequence). Here the CDR3 DNA reads TGTGCCAGCAGCTTGGTAGGGGATACTGGAAACACCATATATTTT. Translating gives CASSLVGDTGNTIYF.

The chain employs TRBV6-5 and TRBJ1-2, with D maybe TRBD1 (6 bases). In germline, CDR1 is MNHEY, CDR2 SVGAGI. The CDR3 extends over 15 amino acids. V gave up 6 bases and J gave up 5 bases, with 19 bases separating them. CDR3 in DNA: TGTGCCAGCAGACTCACAGGGTCGTGGGCGTATGGCTACACCTTC. Protein: CASRLTGSWAYGYTF.

The V and J genes are TRBV13 and TRBJ2-7; D may be TRBD2 (7 bases). Germline V gives CDR1 PRHDT, CDR2 FYEKMQ (reference sequence). This CDR3 spans 17 amino acids. Trimming pared 3 bases from V and 2 bases from J, leaving 20 bases between. CDR3 in DNA: TGTGCCAGCAGCTTGACAGGTTCGGGGACTAACGCCTACGAGCAGTACTTC. Its translation: CASSLTGSGTNAYEQYF.

This clone was counted a few times. This chain uses TRBV19 with TRBJ2-1, with D possibly being TRBD2 (7 bases). Looked up from germline, CDR1 is LNHDA and CDR2 is SQIVND (reference sequence). V was trimmed by 7 bases and J by 9 bases, leaving 16 bases between them. The CDR3 consists of 13 residues. CDR3 bases: TGTGCCAGTAAAAAACGGGGGGCGGGTGAGCAGTTCTTC. Its protein is CASKKRGAGEQFF.

The chain carries TRBV7-9 and TRBJ2-2; 9 nucleotides agree with TRBD1. With V trimmed by 5 bases and J by 6 bases, 10 bases remained unmatched. The CDR3 is 16 residues long. Germline V gives CDR1 SEHNR, CDR2 FQNEAQ (reference sequence). CDR3 sequence (DNA): TGTGCCAGCAGCAGCCGGGACAGGGATGGGTCCGGGGAGCTGTTTTTT. Protein product: CASSSRDRDGSGELFF.

There are a few counts of this clone. The chain is built from TRBV2 and TRBJ2-1; unclear D gene. The germline V and J ends were trimmed by 2 bases and 5 bases, with 10 bases remaining between them. This CDR3 has 14 residues. The germline gives CDR1 SNHLY, CDR2 FYNNEI. The CDR3 is CASSESSVHNEQFF. The CDR3 DNA follows: TGTGCCAGCAGTGAATCTTCGGTACACAATGAGCAGTTCTTC.

This chain links TRBV6-5 with TRBJ2-7; D is perhaps TRBD1 (5 bases). The CDR3 contains 14 residues. Germline assignment: CDR1 MNHEY and CDR2 SVGAGI. Deletions cut 4 bases from V and 5 bases from J, with 15 bases between. CDR3 region: CASSFQGEGHEQYF. The CDR3 DNA reads TGTGCCAGCAGTTTCCAGGGTGAAGGCCACGAGCAGTACTTC.

This sequence joins TRBV5-5 and TRBJ1-5, with D tentatively TRBD1 (5 bases). The CDR3 consists of 19 residues. Per the germline V gene, CDR1 is SGHKS and CDR2 is YYEKEE (reference sequence). Trimming took off 6 bases at V and 5 bases at J, with 30 bases between the two ends. CDR3 in DNA: TGTGCCAGCATTTGGGGTGCCCTTCCCAGGCCTCCGGGGGATCAGCCCCAGCATTTT. This sequence encodes CASIWGALPRPPGDQPQHF.

The table lists this clone with a count of one. The rearrangement links TRBV28 to TRBJ2-7; 11 positions match TRBD2. The V and J ends lost 2 bases and 0 bases, in that order; junction bases with no gene match: 9. Per the germline V gene, CDR1 is MDHEN and CDR2 is SYDVKM. CDR3 length: 18 residues. In nucleotides, the CDR3 is TGTGCCAGCAGTTTACTAGCGGGAGGCTTTACCTTCTCCTACGAGCAGTACTTC. Residues: CASSLLAGGFTFSYEQYF.

The CDR3 sequence: CASSSQGYREQYF. The CDR3 DNA follows: TGTGCCAGCAGTTCACAGGGGTACCGCGAGCAGTACTTC. V gene TRBV27 combines with J gene TRBJ2-7, with 7 positions matching TRBD1. V shed 4 bases, J shed 6 bases, and the junction held 6 bases outside the gene matches. CDR1 is MNHEY, CDR2 SMNVEV, per germline (reference sequence). The CDR3 contains 13 residues.

The chain is built from TRBV21-1 and TRBJ2-5; TRBD2, the table's D call, lacks a check against the DNA. TRBV21-1 has pseudogene status. The CDR3 runs 20 residues. The CDR3 loop is CASSKGIGRKPREDAETQYF. In DNA form, the CDR3 reads TGTGCCAGCAGCAAAGGCATCGGGAGGAAACCAAGAGAAGACGCAGAGACCCAGTACTTC.

This CDR3 is CASTPGLAGGITPYEQYF. The CDR3 DNA sequence: TGCGCCAGCACTCCGGGACTAGCGGGGGGCATCACCCCTTACGAGCAGTACTTC. The rearrangement joins TRBV10-2 to TRBJ2-7; 15 nucleotides agree with TRBD2. The germline V gene has CDR1 WSHSY and CDR2 SAAADI. V trimming: 7 bases; J trimming: 4 bases; junction bases outside the gene matches: 14. The CDR3 has 18 residues.

This clone was seen a few times. The CDR3 region is CASSPDTEAFF. DNA of the CDR3: TGTGCCAGCAGTCCGGACACTGAAGCTTTCTTT. The V and J genes are TRBV5-8 and TRBJ1-1; D unclear. The CDR3 contains 11 residues. Trimming cost V 5 bases and J 3 bases, with 5 bases left between them. The V gene's germline CDR1 is SGHTS and CDR2 YDEGEE. Filled out from reference TRBV5-8 and TRBJ1-1, the complete variable domain reads EAGVTQSPTHLIKTRGQQATLRCSPISGHTSVYWYQQALGLGLQFLLWYDEGEERNRGNFPPRFSGRQFPNYSSELNVNALELEDSALYLCASSPDTEAFFGQGTRLTVV.

CDR3 DNA sequence: TGCGCCAGCAGCACATATGGCGGGGTCTCCTATAATTCACCCCTCCACTTT. It yields the protein CASSTYGGVSYNSPLHF. The rearrangement uses TRBV5-1 and TRBJ1-6; D is unclear. With 4 bases removed from V and 0 bases from J, the gap between germline ends came to 14 bases. Per the germline V gene, CDR1 is SGHRS and CDR2 is YFSETQ. This CDR3 contains 17 residues.

The rearrangement uses TRBV5-1 and TRBJ2-5, with D possibly being TRBD2 (7 bases). The CDR3 length is 15 residues. In germline, CDR1 is SGHRS, CDR2 YFSETQ. The V end lost 3 bases, the J end lost 5 bases, and 17 bases lay between the germline ends. CDR3 coding DNA: TGCGCCAGCAGCTCGAATTCGAGGGGGGGGGAGACCCAGTACTTC. Amino acids: CASSSNSRGGETQYF.

The chain combines TRBV5-4 with TRBJ2-1; tentatively, D is TRBD2 (6 bases). V lost 0 bases to trimming and J lost 9 bases, with 16 bases between them. Germline V CDR1 and CDR2: SGHNT, YYREEE (reference sequence). This CDR3 is 15 amino acids long. The CDR3: CASSLAGGWVSEQFF. The CDR3 DNA sequence: TGTGCCAGCAGCTTGGCCGGGGGTTGGGTAAGTGAGCAGTTCTTC.

The rearrangement joins TRBV28 to TRBJ2-5, with a possible D match to TRBD2 (6 bases). The germline V gene encodes CDR1 MDHEN and CDR2 SYDVKM. V lost 3 bases, J lost 4 bases, and 9 bases lay in between. This CDR3 has 13 amino acids. The CDR3 reads CASSFGGGETQYF. The CDR3 DNA reads as TGTGCCAGCAGTTTTGGGGGAGGAGAGACCCAGTACTTC.

A few counts support this clone. The V gene is TRBV2, the J gene TRBJ1-2; D remains unclear. V gave up 8 bases and J gave up 4 bases, with 14 bases separating them. Germline V CDR1 and CDR2: SNHLY, FYNNEI. The CDR3 is 13 residues long. Written as DNA, the CDR3 is TGTGCCAGCCTCGATTTTGTCGGCTATGGCTACACCTTC. Translated, it gives CASLDFVGYGYTF.

This clone showed up just once. V is TRBV7-8 and J is TRBJ2-5; 13 positions agree with TRBD2. The J call may be mistaken, given a closer DNA end match to TRBJ2-7. The V gene's germline CDR1 is SGHVS and CDR2 FQNEAQ. This CDR3 spans 15 amino acids. The CDR3 region has the DNA TGTGCCAGCAGCCCCGGACTAGCGGGAGCCCACGAGCAGTACTTC. Its translation is CASSPGLAGAHEQYF.

This clone was found once. The V and J genes are TRBV7-9 and TRBJ2-7, with 7 bases lining up with TRBD2. Germline CDR1 is SEHNR and CDR2 is FQNEAQ (reference sequence). J gave up 3 bases and V 0 bases, and 5 bases lay outside the gene matches. The CDR3 extends over 15 amino acids. The CDR3 loop is CASSLAQPSGYEQYF. The CDR3 region has the DNA TGTGCCAGCAGCTTAGCGCAACCTAGCGGCTACGAGCAGTACTTC.